Listed here are 26 T cell receptor beta chains from one sample, sequenced in a study of persistence of HIV-infected CD4 T cells. The stimulus was lysate of CMV-infected fibroblasts, about 10 ug/mL. Memory cells lacking CD40L and CD69 with high CD45RO were sorted. The antigens these receptors bind are not known. This was the immunoSEQ version 4 assay in survey mode. The repertoire was sequenced with immunoSEQ multiplex PCR; TCRdb's copy has only in-frame clones and lacks some. The sample records over 30,000 clones, about four fifths being singletons. The specimen comprised CD4+ T cells sorted from PBMCs after approximately 19-hour stimulation, sampled from a patient who received antiretroviral therapy. All receptors come from an adult woman with HIV who was CMV-seropositive.

The J gene is TRBJ2-5, the V gene TRBV6-1; D not resolved. This CDR3 is 16 amino acids long. The V gene's germline CDR1 is MNHNS and CDR2 SASEGT. Trimming removed 3 bases from V and 3 bases from J, with 17 bases in between. The CDR3 DNA is TGTGCCAGCAGTGACCCATCGGACGGAGTAAAAGAGACCCAGTACTTC. Its translation: CASSDPSDGVKETQYF.

The V and J genes are TRBV18 and TRBJ1-1; D possibly corresponds to TRBD1 (6 bases). CDR1 is KGHSH and CDR2 is LQKENI in the germline V gene. Trimming left V 3 bases short and J 1 base short, with 15 bases between. This CDR3 comprises 16 residues. The DNA for the CDR3 is TGTGCCAGCTCACCTCGCCCCCTGACAGGGAACACTGAAGCTTTCTTT. It encodes CASSPRPLTGNTEAFF.

J is TRBJ1-1 and V is TRBV7-2, with 10 bases matching TRBD1. V lost 6 bases to trimming and J lost 0 bases; unmatched junction nucleotides: 10. This CDR3 contains 17 residues. Germline V gene lookup returns CDR1 SGHTA and CDR2 FQGNSA. The CDR3 bases are TGTGCCAGCAGACCTATCGAAGGGACAGGGGTGAACACTGAAGCTTTCTTT. Translated, it gives CASRPIEGTGVNTEAFF.

The V gene is TRBV6-5, the J gene TRBJ1-1, with D unclear. Germline CDR1 reads MNHEY; CDR2 reads SVGAGI. This CDR3 spans 13 amino acids. V lost 7 bases to trimming and J lost 4 bases, with 13 bases between them. The chain's CDR3 is CASTFFGVTEAFF. The CDR3 DNA sequence: TGTGCCAGCACCTTCTTCGGGGTCACTGAAGCTTTCTTT.

This chain links TRBV5-1 with TRBJ2-6, with D maybe TRBD1 (6 bases). The CDR3 loop spans 17 amino acids. V was clipped by 1 base and J by 3 bases, with 14 bases between them. Germline V gene sequence: CDR1 SGHRS, CDR2 YFSETQ. The CDR3 loop reads CASSLTGTGFGANVLTF. CDR3 sequence (DNA): TGCGCCAGCAGCTTGACAGGGACGGGGTTTGGGGCCAACGTCCTGACTTTC.

The rearrangement uses TRBV28 and TRBJ2-1, with 9 bases aligning to TRBD1. V was pared by 6 bases and J by 6 bases, with 9 bases of the junction left unmatched. The CDR3 totals 15 residues. CDR1 is MDHEN, CDR2 SYDVKM, per germline. CDR3 protein: CASRRRTGVGNEQFF. CDR3 coding DNA: TGTGCCAGCAGACGTAGGACAGGGGTTGGCAATGAGCAGTTCTTC.

This clone has only a few counts. V is TRBV9 and J is TRBJ1-2; no reliable D call. V lost 1 base and J 1 base, leaving 17 bases between the germline ends. Per germline, CDR1 SGDLS and CDR2 YYNGEE. CDR3 length: 17 residues. This CDR3 is CASSVYSTWASNYGYTF. CDR3 nucleotides: TGTGCCAGCAGCGTATATAGTACTTGGGCGAGTAACTATGGCTACACCTTC.

V and J are TRBV19 and TRBJ1-4, with D possibly matching TRBD1 (6 bases). The CDR3 covers 14 residues. Trimming cost V 4 bases and J 7 bases, with 13 bases left between them. Germline CDR1 is LNHDA and CDR2 is SQIVND (reference sequence). The CDR3 nucleotides read TGTGCCAGTAGTACCAGGGGAGCCGTTGAAAAACTGTTTTTT. It yields the protein CASSTRGAVEKLFF.

The chain recombines TRBV5-1 with TRBJ1-2, with 9 bases fitting TRBD1. Germline V gives CDR1 SGHRS, CDR2 YFSETQ. V lost 4 bases, J lost 4 bases, and 11 bases stayed unmatched. The CDR3 has 16 residues. The CDR3 is CASSPGTGILGYGYTF. CDR3 nucleotide sequence: TGCGCCAGCAGCCCAGGGACAGGGATATTAGGCTATGGCTACACCTTC.

CDR3 sequence: CASSLPPAGQETQYF. The DNA of the CDR3 is TGTGCCAGCAGCCTACCGCCCGCGGGCCAAGAGACCCAGTACTTC. The chain uses TRBV7-7 and TRBJ2-5, with a tentative D call TRBD2 (5 bases). V was shortened by 5 bases and J by 1 base, with 14 bases between the two germline ends. This CDR3 is built from 15 residues. The germline V gene has CDR1 SSHAT and CDR2 FNYEAQ (reference sequence).

The chain has TRBV27 and TRBJ2-1; D is ambiguous. Looked up from germline, CDR1 is MNHEY and CDR2 is SMNVEV (reference sequence). Trimming took 5 bases from V and 4 from J, leaving 6 bases between them. The CDR3 is 12 amino acids. The CDR3 DNA reads TGTGCCAGCAGTCCAAGATACAATGAGCAGTTCTTC. The encoded protein is CASSPRYNEQFF.

The chain is built from TRBV6-6 and TRBJ1-5; maybe TRBD1 (6 bases). Trimming stripped 6 bases from V and 0 bases from J, with 12 bases between. CDR1 MNHNY and CDR2 SVGAGI come from the germline V gene (reference sequence). The CDR3 spans 15 residues. The CDR3 loop reads CASRWDKVSNQPQHF. The DNA of the CDR3 is TGTGCCAGCAGATGGGACAAGGTTAGCAATCAGCCCCAGCATTTT.

The chain joins TRBV9 to TRBJ1-1; the D gene is possibly TRBD1 (6 bases). The germline CDR1 and CDR2 sequences are SGDLS and YYNGEE. This CDR3 region has 14 residues. V lost 2 bases and J 4 bases, leaving 12 bases between the germline ends. CDR3 in DNA: TGTGCCAGCAGCGTCATACAGGGTTCCACTGAAGCTTTCTTT. It encodes CASSVIQGSTEAFF.

The V call is TRBV9, the J call TRBJ2-7, with D tentatively TRBD2 (5 bases). In germline, CDR1 is SGDLS, CDR2 YYNGEE. The CDR3 contains 14 residues. V shed 3 bases and J shed 0 bases, with 10 bases lying between them. CDR3 nucleotide sequence: TGTGCCAGCAGCGCAGAGGGCAGCTCCTACGAGCAGTACTTC. Protein product: CASSAEGSSYEQYF.

In regard to this clone: Sequence at one end of the junction differs from germline and may be a read error. The chain employs TRBV30 and TRBJ1-5; D is unresolved. Germline V gene data show CDR1 as GTSNPN and CDR2 as SVGIG (reference sequence). The CDR3 covers 14 residues. The CDR3 here is CAWSPSADYQPQHF. The CDR3 nucleotides are TGTGCCTGGAGTCCTTCAGCAGACTACCAGCCCCAACATTTT.

CDR3 bases: TGTGCCTGGACCCCGGGACAGGGGAGCTATGGCTACACCTTC. Translation gives CAWTPGQGSYGYTF. The J gene is TRBJ1-2, the V gene TRBV30, with 10 bases that match TRBD1. The CDR3 is 14 amino acids. Trimming removed 4 bases from V and 4 bases from J; junction bases left unmatched: 6. CDR1 is GTSNPN and CDR2 is SVGIG in the germline V gene (reference sequence).

The chain has TRBV9 and TRBJ1-3; D is unresolved. CDR3 length equals 16 residues. V was cut by 0 bases and J by 0 bases, with 10 bases left in between. Germline CDR1 reads SGDLS; CDR2 reads YYNGEE. The CDR3 DNA sequence: TGTGCCAGCAGCGTAGGGATGGGTTACTCTGGAAACACCATATATTTT. It is translated as CASSVGMGYSGNTIYF.

This clone was observed a few times. The CDR3 loop reads CASCWQMNTEAFF. The CDR3 DNA reads as TGTGCCAGCTGTTGGCAGATGAACACTGAAGCTTTCTTT. This chain joins TRBV28 and TRBJ1-1; no definite D call. The germline CDR1 and CDR2 sequences are MDHEN and SYDVKM. This CDR3 has 13 amino acids. Deletions cut 8 bases from V and 0 bases from J, with 10 bases between.

The V call is TRBV9, the J call TRBJ2-3; unclear D gene. Per the germline V gene, CDR1 is SGDLS and CDR2 is YYNGEE. The CDR3 has 14 residues. The V gene lost 0 bases and the J gene lost 0 bases, with 5 bases spanning the gap. The CDR3 DNA follows: TGTGCCAGCAGCGTAGTCCCTAGCACAGATACGCAGTATTTT. It is translated as CASSVVPSTDTQYF.

The genes are TRBV18 and TRBJ1-2; weak D call: TRBD1 (6 bases). CDR1 is KGHSH and CDR2 is LQKENI in the germline V gene. This CDR3 region has 14 residues. V dropped 3 bases and J dropped 3 bases, with 11 bases sitting between them. This chain's CDR3 is CASSPSAGDYGYTF. The CDR3 coding sequence is TGTGCCAGCTCACCCAGCGCAGGGGACTATGGCTACACCTTC.

The V call is TRBV4-1, the J call TRBJ2-2, with D possibly being TRBD2 (7 bases). The germline V and J ends were trimmed by 0 bases and 4 bases, with 15 bases remaining between them. Germline CDR1 reads MGHRA; CDR2 reads YSYEKL. The CDR3 consists of 17 residues. CDR3 DNA sequence: TGCGCCAGCAGCCAAGAAGGGGGGGCGCGTGGCACCGGGGAGCTGTTTTTT. It is translated as CASSQEGGARGTGELFF.

The V and J genes are TRBV5-1 and TRBJ2-1; 8 bases are shared with TRBD1. Germline CDR1 and CDR2: SGHRS and YFSETQ. J was trimmed by 8 bases and V by 0 bases; bases with no gene match: 7. The CDR3 has 15 amino acids. The CDR3 here is CASSLAAGGLDEQFF. CDR3 nucleotides: TGCGCCAGCAGCTTGGCGGCAGGGGGCTTGGATGAGCAGTTCTTC. Supplemented by reference TRBV5-1 and TRBJ2-1, the full variable domain reads KAGVTQTPRYLIKTRGQQVTLSCSPISGHRSVSWYQQTPGQGLQFLFEYFSETQRNKGNFPGRFSGRQFSNSRSEMNVSTLELGDSALYLCASSLAAGGLDEQFFGPGTRLTVL.

This chain links TRBV15 with TRBJ1-5; 7 bases line up with TRBD1. J lost 1 base, V lost 4 bases, and 10 bases had no gene match. There are 17 residues in the CDR3. CDR1 is LNHNV, CDR2 YYDKDF, per germline (reference sequence). In DNA form, the CDR3 reads TGTGCCACCAGCACCCGACAGGGTTCCCGGAGCAATCAGCCCCAGCATTTT. Residues: CATSTRQGSRSNQPQHF. The complete variable domain, with remaining parts taken from reference TRBV15 and TRBJ1-5, reads DAMVIQNPRYQVTQFGKPVTLSCSQTLNHNVMYWYQQKSSQAPKLLFHYYDKDFNNEADTPDNFQSRRPNTSFCFLDIRSPGLGDTAMYLCATSTRQGSRSNQPQHFGDGTRLSIL.

J is TRBJ1-4 and V is TRBV9; TRBD1 matches at 9 bases. V gave up 0 bases and J gave up 6 bases; unmatched junction bases: 6. The germline V gene encodes CDR1 SGDLS and CDR2 YYNGEE. This CDR3 has 16 amino acids. The CDR3 loop reads CASSVGDRAGYEKLFF. Here the CDR3 DNA reads TGTGCCAGCAGCGTAGGGGACAGGGCGGGCTATGAAAAACTGTTTTTT.

The V gene is TRBV6-2 or TRBV6-3, the J gene TRBJ1-2; unclear D gene. The CDR3 sequence is 11 residues long. Germline values: CDR1 MNHEY, CDR2 SVGEGT. V was shortened by 4 bases and J by 8 bases, with 8 bases between the two germline ends. The CDR3 spells CASSSGYGYTF. The CDR3 nucleotides are TGTGCCAGCAGTTCCGGTTACGGCTACACCTTC.

The chain employs TRBV3-1 (or the pseudogene TRBV3-2) and TRBJ1-2; the D is unclear. V dropped 6 bases and J dropped 8 bases, with 13 bases sitting between them. From germline, CDR1 is LGHDT and CDR2 YNNKEL (reference sequence). CDR3 length: 12 amino acids. This CDR3 reads CASRPPEGGYTF. CDR3 in DNA: TGTGCCAGCAGACCCCCCGAGGGAGGCTACACCTTC.